This paragraph covers one T cell receptor (beta chain) sequence. What antigen it recognizes has not been identified. No quality values exist for individual bases; no much larger clone is one base distant. Library preparation employed the immunoSEQ multiplex PCR assay. TCRdb retrieved this table from immuneACCESS and kept in-frame rearrangements only. Not all clones are present; in checked studies, unresolved V genes account for under half, and no reason is known for the remainder. Present in this sample are about 69,000 clones, approximately 92% of which were seen just once. Of the sample, 1.5% to 2.5% is held by the ten largest clones. V loses 1 base of germline sequence and J loses 2 bases, and the interval between the two ends is 10 bases. CDR1 and CDR2 were assigned from the germline V gene as MGHRA and YSYEKL. There are 15 amino acids in the CDR3, from cysteine to phenylalanine inclusive. Only CDR3 DNA remains: 45 bases, in frame from the first base.

This sample is drawn from a study of T cell changes during pregnancy in multiple sclerosis (dated by TCRdb to about 2019). For the study in its entirety: In women with multiple sclerosis, the researchers looked at how the T cell repertoire shifted as pregnancy progressed.

The sequence came from a female donor in good health, enrolled as a control in a pregnancy study. The chain is encoded by TRBV4-1 joined to TRBJ2-3; the best D guess is TRBD2, with 5 bases matching. The specimen was peripheral blood, collected in the third trimester of pregnancy. The DNA sequence reads TGCGCCAGCAGCCAAGCGGGAAAGACCACAGATACGCAGTATTTT. Translated, this gives CASSQAGKTTDTQYF.